This T cell receptor beta chain was obtained from a study of identical twins. Study outcomes and limitations: For out-of-frame beta sequences, excess twin sharing was weaker.

Template switching supplied a universal primer site; unique molecular identifiers were carried on the cDNA. TCRdb redid the calling of the 5' RACE reads with MiXCR, one entry per CDR3 protein. The data hold 570,000 or so distinct CDR3 sequences, with 9.6% observed a single time. A word on this clonotype: Its antigen remains unidentified. This may stem from a read error, because a much larger clone lies one nucleotide away.

The same sample was also studied in work on yellow fever vaccine responses in identical twins.

The TCR comes from a young woman in good health. Material for sequencing was PBMCs.

The CDR3: CARSYRLAGASTDTQYF. CDR3 DNA sequence: TGTGCCAGGAGCTACAGGCTAGCGGGAGCCAGCACAGATACGCAGTATTTT. V usage is TRBV5-3 and J usage is TRBJ2-3; 10 bases align to TRBD2. TRBV5-3 is filed as an ORF, its function uncertain. This CDR3 has 17 residues.